The clone carrying this T cell receptor (beta chain) was detected ten times or more. Its target is not known. TCRdb ran MiXCR on the 5' RACE reads and lists one entry per CDR3 protein. The sample lists hundreds of thousands of distinct CDR3 sequences, about 16% occurring once. The data were obtained in a study of T-cell memory formation after mild COVID-19. The study's findings and limits: A balance of CD4 and CD8 characterized clones contracting day 15 to 85, whereas later expanders leaned CD4+. Still unconfirmed is whether the second-wave clones peaking on day 37 recognized SARS-CoV-2.

The germline V and J ends were trimmed by 5 bases and 3 bases, with 8 bases remaining between them. The CDR3 spans 12 residues. Germline-derived CDR1 and CDR2 are SEHNR and FQNEAQ (reference sequence). This TCR was sampled from a man aged 18 to 30 who had mild COVID-19 (a few samples of this study predate the infection). Cell type and time point are not known. The V and J genes are TRBV7-9 and TRBJ2-7; D not certain. Sequenced: PBMCs or a T cell subset sorted from them (not recorded which). CDR3 protein: CASSQLNYEQYV. The CDR3 DNA reads as TGTGCCAGCAGCCAGCTGAACTACGAGCAGTACGTC.